The following is a T cell receptor (beta chain) sequence with its context. In germline, CDR1 is SQVTM, CDR2 ANQGSEA. V lost 4 bases, J lost 5 bases, and 3 bases lay in between. The CDR3 loop spans 10 amino acids. Some clones are missing from TCRdb's copy, which holds only in-frame ones; the method was immunoSEQ multiplex PCR. The table includes under 150,000 clones, about nine tenths detected once. These data are taken from a study of blood T cell repertoires in COVID-19. Study-level information: Whether acute or convalescent, the COVID-19 samples came from the United States, Italy and Spain. T cells, B-cell-depleted T cells, or PBMCs supplied cDNA or gDNA.

V and J are TRBV29-1 and TRBJ1-5, with no clear D. The specimen sequenced was peripheral blood. The TCR sequence derives from a woman between 45 and 60 years old with acute or convalescent COVID-19. CDR3 nucleotide sequence: TGCAGCGTTGGCGATCAGCCCCAGCATTTT. It codes for CSVGDQPQHF.